This note documents a single TCR beta chain sequence. The antigen this receptor binds is unknown. Base qualities are not at hand, and no much larger clone is one base apart. The data were taken from a study of CD4 T cell repertoires and nickel (dated by TCRdb to about 2020). The method behind the library was RT-PCR. These reads were obtained on an Illumina MiSeq. Through fastp at Q25 and MiXCR, TCRdb rebuilt clones from the public reads, retaining in-frame beta chains. Entries are consolidated by CDR3 protein sequence, retaining the most common genes and DNA. This sample gives more than 250 distinct CDR3 sequences in total; about 55% of them show up just once. Together, the top ten hold roughly 12% of the sample. CDR1 LNHNV and CDR2 YYDKDF are derived from the germline V gene (reference sequence). From the cysteine through the phenylalanine, the CDR3 covers 14 amino acids. Kept here is only the CDR3 DNA, which spans 42 bases and is read in frame from base 1. Trimming leaves V shorter by 4 bases and J shorter by 5 bases, with the junction holding 5 bases beyond the gene matches.

The receptor chain draws on TRBV15 and TRBJ2-5; 9 central bases correspond to TRBD2. Sequencing used CD4+ T cells from blood, not recorded whether cultured. The sequence was obtained from a human donor in a nickel allergy study, with or without nickel allergy (not recorded which). It is not recorded whether this sample comes from one donor or several. CDR3 reads: CATSIGGLAETQYF. The sequenced DNA is TGTGCCACCAGCATTGGGGGACTAGCCGAGACCCAGTACTTC.